Below, 11 T cell receptor beta chains from the same sample are listed, as sequenced in a study of Tregs in tolerant kidney transplant recipients (dated by TCRdb to the late 2010s). The meaning of the sample's time point label: blood sample drawn before combined kidney and bone marrow transplant. Libraries were made using the immunoSEQ multiplex PCR assay. Here the immuneACCESS table is served through TCRdb, limited to in-frame sequences with V and J called. Missing clones are a known gap in these copies; in checked studies unresolved V genes cover under half, and the rest lacks a known reason. The data table for this sample lists under 35,000 clones. Of the sample, approximately 15% is held by the ten largest clones. The sample consisted of CD8+ T cells from blood, taken before the transplant. Source of these receptors: a human donor who received a combined kidney and bone marrow transplant.

About this clone: The germline gene is not matched at one end of the junction; a read error may be the cause. The read finishes 3 residues shy of the CDR3 end, and the germline J gene is used to complete it. V is TRBV29-1 and J is TRBJ2-1; D is possibly TRBD2 (6 bases). Germline V gives CDR1 SQVTM, CDR2 ANQGSEA. CDR3 length equals 14 residues. The CDR3 loop reads CSVEDNQDYHEQFF. Incomplete CDR3 DNA: TGCAGCGTTGAAGATAATCAGGACTACCATGAG.

Comments on this clone: The read gets to within 3 residues of the CDR3 end, and the germline J gene fills in the rest. V gene TRBV11-2 combines with J gene TRBJ2-7; 11 bases fit TRBD2. Germline V gives CDR1 SGHAT, CDR2 FQNNGV. This CDR3 contains 14 residues. V trimming: 7 bases; J trimming: 1 base; junction bases outside the gene matches: 3. CDR3 protein: CASMGLAESYEQYF. The sequenced CDR3 bases are TGTGCCAGCATGGGACTAGCGGAGTCCTACGAG.

A word on this clone: The read gets to within 3 residues of the CDR3 end, and the germline J gene fills in the rest. This sequence joins TRBV20-1 and TRBJ2-7, with TRBD2 matching 10 bases. CDR3 length: 15 residues. Germline V lookup: CDR1 DFQATT, CDR2 SNEGSKA (reference sequence). Germline trimming cut 2 bases from V and 4 bases from J; bases unmatched to any gene: 8. CDR3 sequence: CSARHRTSGGYEQYF. CDR3 DNA (partial): TGCAGTGCTAGACATAGGACTAGCGGAGGTTACGAG.

With regard to this clone: The missing CDR3 end, 3 residues past where the read stops, is filled in from the germline J gene. The chain links TRBV19 to TRBJ2-3; TRBD2 matches at 9 bases. The ends lost 1 base at V and 6 bases at J; junction bases unmatched: 5. This CDR3 region has 15 residues. Germline loops: CDR1 LNHDA, CDR2 SQIVND (reference sequence). The CDR3 loop is CASSIVAGVLDTQYF. The DNA read from the CDR3 is TGTGCCAGTAGTATAGTAGCGGGAGTACTTGATACG.

The CDR3 spells CASSPRPGTSYEQYF. The part of the CDR3 DNA that was read is TGCGCCAGCAGCCCTCGGCCGGGGACTTCCTACGAG. The V gene is TRBV5-1, the J gene TRBJ2-7; TRBD2 is a possible D gene (6 bases). From the germline J gene comes the end of the CDR3, since the read stops 3 residues before it. Between the trimmed V and J ends, which lost 4 bases and 1 base, there was a span of 15 bases. CDR1 is SGHRS, CDR2 YFSETQ, per germline. This CDR3 comprises 15 residues.

CDR3 protein: CASRHTSYEQYF. CDR3 DNA (partial): TGTGCCAGCCGCCATACTTCCTACGAG. The V call is TRBV2, the J call TRBJ2-7, with unresolved D. The read finishes 3 residues shy of the CDR3 end, and the germline J gene is used to complete it. Germline V lookup: CDR1 SNHLY, CDR2 FYNNEI. The CDR3 is 12 residues long. V lost 8 bases to trimming and J lost 1 base, with 9 bases between them. Supplemented by reference TRBV2 and TRBJ2-7, the full variable domain reads EPEVTQTPSHQVTQMGQEVILRCVPISNHLYFYWYRQILGQKVEFLVSFYNNEISEKSEIFDDQFSVERPDGSNFTLKIRSTKLEDSAMYFCASRHTSYEQYFGPGTRLTVT.

Concerning this clone: The CDR3 goes on 3 residues after the read ends, and that part is filled in from the germline J gene. The chain couples TRBV5-1 to TRBJ2-7, with D possibly TRBD2 on 5 matching bases. CDR3 size: 16 residues. Deletions cut 4 bases from V and 4 bases from J, with 21 bases between. Germline V CDR1 and CDR2: SGHRS, YFSETQ. CDR3 loop: CASSPVLIVERYEQYF. The sequenced part of the CDR3 DNA is TGCGCCAGCAGCCCTGTCCTCATTGTAGAGCGGTACGAG.

For this clone: The CDR3 end falls 3 residues outside the read, so it is completed with the germline J gene. This chain connects TRBV11-2 to TRBJ1-1, with D unresolved. The CDR3 sequence is 13 residues long. CDR1 is SGHAT and CDR2 is FQNNGV in the germline V gene. With 5 bases removed from V and 3 bases from J, the gap between germline ends came to 10 bases. CDR3 region: CASSPLKDTEAFF. The covered CDR3 bases are TGTGCCAGCAGCCCGCTGAAGGACACTGAA.

In regard to this clone: Read coverage stops 3 residues before the CDR3 terminus; the germline J gene supplies the remainder. The chain couples TRBV18 to TRBJ2-7; TRBD2 is a possible D gene (5 bases). The CDR3 sequence is 14 residues long. The germline V and J ends were trimmed by 1 base and 0 bases, with 7 bases remaining between them. CDR1 is KGHSH and CDR2 is LQKENI in the germline V gene. CDR3 DNA, as far as it was read: TGTGCCAGCTCACCACTGGACTCCTCCTACGAG. Translated: CASSPLDSSYE. The full-length CDR3 reads as CASSPLDSSYEQYF.

As to this clone: The CDR3 goes on 3 residues after the read ends, and that part is filled in from the germline J gene. The rearrangement uses TRBV19 and TRBJ2-7, with TRBD1 matching 9 bases. This CDR3 has 15 residues. The germline gives CDR1 LNHDA, CDR2 SQIVND (reference sequence). The V gene end was trimmed by 1 base and the J gene end by 1 base; junction bases not matched to a gene: 2. Partial CDR3 DNA: TGTGCCAGTAGTATAGTCGGGACAGGGTCCTACGAG. This translates into CASSIVGTGSYE. The full CDR3 protein reads CASSIVGTGSYEQYF.

Turning to this clone: The sequenced fragment ends 3 residues before the CDR3 boundary, so the rest is inferred from the germline J gene. The chain has TRBV19 and TRBJ1-1; TRBD1 is a possible D gene (5 bases). V lost 7 bases and J 3 bases, leaving 12 bases between the germline ends. CDR3 length: 13 residues. From germline, CDR1 is LNHDA and CDR2 SQIVND (reference sequence). The CDR3 is CASIRRGDTEAFF. The sequenced CDR3 bases are TGTGCCAGTATCAGACGGGGGGACACTGAA. Full variable domain (missing parts from reference TRBV19 and TRBJ1-1): DGGITQSPKYLFRKEGQNVTLSCEQNLNHDAMYWYRQDPGQGLRLIYYSQIVNDFQKGDIAEGYSVSREKKESFPLTVTSAQKNPTAFYLCASIRRGDTEAFFGQGTRLTVV.